A selection of T cell receptor beta chains follows, all from one sample in a study of cytomegalovirus exposure and HLA in healthy donors. Data came from immunoSEQ multiplex PCR; TCRdb stores just in-frame clones and leaves some out. The data hold roughly 150,000 clones, with approximately 80% observed a single time. Sequencing used PBMCs. All receptors derive from a woman aged 18-35 years in good health and CMV-seronegative. Both conserved end residues are trimmed from each CDR3. D genes are given only for firm matches.

cdr3_aa d_call v_call
ASSVTGIGELF TRBD1 TRBV6-1
ASWAGTLYPEAF - TRBV7-8
ASSPEYRGNQPQH - TRBV7-8
ASSVTGNEQF - TRBV9
ASILGQGYFGTETQY TRBD1 TRBV5-6
ASSPQSASTEAF - TRBV5-5
ASSRTGSSYEQY TRBD1 TRBV6-1
ASSLRGVYGYT - TRBV27
ASSFPSSGANVLT - TRBV5-1
ASRPARSEETQY - TRBV7-9
ASSPGASGGTDTQY TRBD2 TRBV7-3
ASSYGGEGQTSLH - TRBV6-6
ASSLDAVGGGFASTDTQY - TRBV11-2
ASSAQDRGLFGELF TRBD1 TRBV6-1
ASSELAGGRYTDTQY TRBD2 TRBV4-1
ASSGRDNQPQH - TRBV9
ASSATGPETQY TRBD1 TRBV5-6
SVTGTSGTSEQF TRBD2 TRBV29-1
ASSPEGAPLH - TRBV9
ASSLSRIPGTGAQETQY TRBD1 TRBV27
ASSRDRGSNQPQH TRBD1 TRBV6-5
ACLLRGTVIKGSYNEQF TRBD1 TRBV30
ASSLDFGVTGNQPQH - TRBV5-1
ATSRGYLTGTGDHEQY TRBD1 TRBV15
ASSLGAARTGSTNEKLF TRBD1 TRBV7-9